This T cell receptor beta chain appears in the sequencing data of a study of post-analysis software for immune sequencing data. Presence of unique molecular identifiers characterized the TCR beta cDNA libraries. TCRdb recomputed calls from the PCR reads with MiXCR, one row per CDR3 protein. The sample shows approximately 770,000 distinct CDR3 sequences, roughly 46% of them seen only once. Per the germline V gene, CDR1 is LNHDA and CDR2 is SQIVND (reference sequence). The V and J ends lost 3 bases and 4 bases, in that order; junction bases with no gene match: 10. The CDR3 covers 17 residues. Study observations and caveats: A handful of TRBV segments were significantly more frequent in patients than in controls. TRBV5-6, TRBV5-1 and TRBV20-1 were among these segments.

Remarks on this clonotype: Its antigen is not known.

The sequence came from a girl aged 5 to 17 with multiple sclerosis. The rearrangement uses TRBV19 and TRBJ2-3; 10 bases line up with TRBD2. Sequenced sample: blood. This chain's CDR3 is CASSIFQGGLAADTQYF. The CDR3 coding sequence is TGTGCCAGTAGTATCTTCCAGGGCGGACTAGCGGCAGATACGCAGTATTTT.